This T cell receptor (beta chain) appears in the sequencing data of a study of cytomegalovirus exposure and HLA in healthy donors. Germline CDR1 and CDR2: SQVTM and ANQGSEA. The V gene lost 4 bases and the J gene lost 13 bases, with 16 bases spanning the gap. The CDR3 length is 11 residues. To note about this clone: The antigen is undetermined.

The study's findings and limits: The study listed some 160 cytomegalovirus-associated TCR beta chains. A later analysis found first-cohort TCR clusters tended to co-occur in the roughly 120 validation repertoires. The majority of TCR sequences were rare, yet some public TCRs appeared in many donors.

The repertoire was sequenced with immunoSEQ multiplex PCR; TCRdb's copy has only in-frame clones and lacks some. The table includes 120,000 or so clones, more than 75% detected once. This chain joins TRBV29-1 and TRBJ1-1; possibly TRBD1 for D (6 bases). Sequencing input: PBMCs. The clonotype was recovered from a young man in good health and CMV-seronegative. Here the CDR3 DNA reads TGCAGCGTTGTGACAGGACAGCGGGGTTTCTTT. It is translated as CSVVTGQRGFF.